One and the same sample provided the 30 T cell receptor beta chains below, sequenced in a study of response to subunit inactivated influenza vaccine. Using its own MiXCR run on the RT-PCR reads, TCRdb lists one record per CDR3 protein. In the table there are more than 450,000 distinct CDR3 sequences, around 8% of which are singletons. The sample was PBMCs from blood, taken around 2 years after vaccination. All receptors come from a man between 50 and 69 years old who received an inactivated influenza vaccine.

This clonotype was found many times. The DNA of the CDR3 is TGCGCCAGCAGCCAAATTTTAGCGGGGAGCTCGGGCGCCAAAAACATTCAGTACTTC. Residues: CASSQILAGSSGAKNIQYF. The V and J genes are TRBV4-3 and TRBJ2-4, with 8 bases fitting TRBD2. Trimming took 2 bases from V and 1 from J; bases not matched to a gene: 13. There are 19 residues in the CDR3. The V gene's germline CDR1 is LGHNA and CDR2 YSLEER.

This clonotype was detected only a few times. The rearrangement uses TRBV14 and TRBJ2-7; D is undetermined. This CDR3 has 17 amino acids. The ends were cut back, 1 base at V and 1 base at J, with 17 bases in the middle. Germline loops: CDR1 SGHDN, CDR2 FVKESK. The CDR3 region has the DNA TGTGCCAGCAGCCAAGGTCAACCCGGCGTCCATTCCTACGAGCAGTACTTC. Translated: CASSQGQPGVHSYEQYF.

This clonotype appeared many times. The gene calls are TRBV9 and TRBJ1-5, with D maybe TRBD1 (5 bases). From germline, CDR1 is SGDLS and CDR2 YYNGEE. This CDR3 has 12 amino acids. CDR3 sequence reads: CATGRAHQPQHF. CDR3 coding DNA: TGTGCTACGGGCAGGGCCCATCAGCCCCAGCATTTT.

This clonotype was seen only a few times. The chain uses TRBV5-4 and TRBJ2-3, with TRBD2 matching 9 bases. CDR1 and CDR2 (germline): SGHNT, YYREEE (reference sequence). V trimming: 4 bases; J trimming: 5 bases; junction bases outside the gene matches: 11. The CDR3 loop spans 16 amino acids. DNA for the CDR3: TGTGCCAGCAGCCTAGGAACAGCGGGGGGACAAGATACGCAGTATTTT. Amino acid sequence: CASSLGTAGGQDTQYF.

Only a few counts were recorded for this clonotype. The DNA of the CDR3 is TGCAGCGTTGAAGTCCCGACAGGGGGACCTTCCTACGAGCAGTACTTC. Its protein is CSVEVPTGGPSYEQYF. The chain carries TRBV29-1 and TRBJ2-7, with 9 bases identical to TRBD1. With 1 base clipped from V and 1 base from J, the junction kept 8 bases outside the gene matches. Germline CDR1 and CDR2: SQVTM and ANQGSEA. CDR3 length: 16 residues.

At least ten counts were recorded for this clonotype. The chain recombines TRBV20-1 with TRBJ2-2, with D maybe TRBD2 (6 bases). V dropped 6 bases and J dropped 1 base, with 15 bases sitting between them. The length of the CDR3 is 15 residues. Germline loops: CDR1 DFQATT, CDR2 SNEGSKA (reference sequence). CDR3 in amino acids: CSAGLAARNTGELFF. The CDR3 coding sequence is TGCAGTGCCGGTTTAGCGGCTAGGAACACCGGGGAGCTGTTTTTT.

This clonotype was seen repeatedly, ten times or more. The chain combines TRBV5-1 with TRBJ1-5, with 9 bases matching TRBD1. The CDR3 consists of 15 residues. The V and J ends lost 2 bases and 7 bases, in that order; junction bases with no gene match: 7. From germline, CDR1 is SGHRS and CDR2 YFSETQ. This CDR3 is CASSFSDRGYQPQHF. DNA of the CDR3: TGCGCCAGCAGCTTTTCCGACAGGGGGTACCAGCCCCAGCATTTT.

This clonotype has a handful of counts. This chain connects TRBV20-1 to TRBJ1-2; 9 nucleotides line up with TRBD1. The germline V gene encodes CDR1 DFQATT and CDR2 SNEGSKA (reference sequence). V shed 0 bases, J shed 8 bases, and the junction held 13 bases outside the gene matches. The CDR3 has 16 residues. The DNA of the CDR3 is TGCAGTGCTAGAGACGCACCGACAGGGGGGTTCGACGGCTACACCTTC. Translation gives CSARDAPTGGFDGYTF.

The chain recombines TRBV28 with TRBJ2-7, with 9 positions matching TRBD1. V lost 3 bases and J lost 0; bases outside the gene matches: 9. This CDR3 has 17 residues. The germline CDR1 and CDR2 sequences are MDHEN and SYDVKM. The CDR3 region is CASSFYSGTGNSYEQYF. CDR3 nucleotides: TGTGCCAGCAGTTTTTACTCGGGGACAGGGAACTCCTACGAGCAGTACTTC. Looking up the rest from reference TRBV28 and TRBJ2-7 gives the full variable domain: DVKVTQSSRYLVKRTGEKVFLECVQDMDHENMFWYRQDPGLGLRLIYFSYDVKMKEKGDIPEGYSVSREKKERFSLILESASTNQTSMYLCASSFYSGTGNSYEQYFGPGTRLTVT.

CDR3: CASSQTDRDYNSPLHF. The DNA of the CDR3 is TGTGCCAGCAGCCAAACCGACAGGGACTATAATTCACCCCTCCACTTT. The genes are TRBV3-1 and TRBJ1-6; 7 bases are shared with TRBD1. This CDR3 contains 16 residues. Germline V CDR1 and CDR2: LGHDT, YNNKEL (reference sequence). V lost 2 bases, J lost 3 bases, and 4 bases stayed unmatched.

This clonotype was seen at least ten times. J is TRBJ2-7 and V is TRBV7-2; 9 positions agree with TRBD2. The germline V gene has CDR1 SGHTA and CDR2 FQGNSA. The CDR3 loop spans 16 amino acids. V was pared by 2 bases and J by 2 bases, with 7 bases of the junction left unmatched. CDR3 nucleotide sequence: TGTGCCAGCAGCTTAAGGGCTAGCGGGAAAACCTACGAGCAGTACTTC. It translates to CASSLRASGKTYEQYF.

V usage is TRBV20-1 and J usage is TRBJ1-3, with 8 bases fitting TRBD1. The V gene's germline CDR1 is DFQATT and CDR2 SNEGSKA (reference sequence). Losses at the gene ends were 5 bases for V and 0 bases for J; bases not matched to a gene: 6. The CDR3 length is 15 residues. Here the CDR3 reads CSAGTGGSSGNTIYF. The CDR3 DNA sequence: TGCAGTGCTGGTACAGGGGGGAGCTCTGGAAACACCATATATTTT.

V is TRBV5-1 and J is TRBJ2-4; D ambiguous. Germline CDR1 reads SGHRS; CDR2 reads YFSETQ. Trimming stripped 8 bases from V and 9 bases from J, with 18 bases between. This CDR3 has 13 residues. The CDR3: CASTSGPDGIQYF. The CDR3 DNA reads TGCGCCAGTACTTCAGGCCCGGATGGCATTCAGTACTTC.

This clonotype was picked up a small number of times. The chain recombines TRBV20-1 with TRBJ1-1; D might be TRBD1 (5 bases). V dropped 4 bases and J dropped 4 bases, with 16 bases sitting between them. The length of the CDR3 is 14 residues. The germline V gene has CDR1 DFQATT and CDR2 SNEGSKA (reference sequence). The CDR3 nucleotides read TGCAGTGCTACCGGGACCCCCAGTGGCACTGAAGCTTTCTTT. Residues: CSATGTPSGTEAFF.

The chain recombines TRBV2 with TRBJ2-2, with D tentatively TRBD1 (6 bases). Deletions cut 9 bases from V and 4 bases from J, with 21 bases between. CDR1 SNHLY and CDR2 FYNNEI come from the germline V gene. The CDR3 contains 16 residues. CDR3 region: CARRTETGPTTGELFF. The DNA of the CDR3 is TGTGCCAGAAGGACGGAGACAGGACCGACCACCGGGGAGCTGTTTTTT.

The CDR3, as DNA: TGTGCCAGCAGTTTTACGGCGGGACAGGGCGTCAATGAGCAGTTCTTC. Translated, it gives CASSFTAGQGVNEQFF. The chain has TRBV12-3 or TRBV12-4 and TRBJ2-1, with 9 bases fitting TRBD1. Losses at the gene ends were 3 bases for V and 6 bases for J; bases not matched to a gene: 9. The CDR3 spans 16 residues.

This rearrangement joins TRBV12-3 or TRBV12-4 to TRBJ1-3, with TRBD1 matching over 12 bases. The CDR3 spans 19 residues. J lost 1 base, V lost 6 bases, and 13 bases had no gene match. The CDR3 loop is CASRPVWGQGAHSGNTIYF. The CDR3 DNA reads TGTGCCAGCAGGCCCGTGTGGGGACAGGGGGCTCATTCTGGAAACACCATATATTTT.

This clonotype was counted a few times. The chain is built from TRBV11-1 and TRBJ2-4; 7 bases agree with TRBD2. The CDR3 consists of 18 residues. Germline assignment: CDR1 SGHAT and CDR2 FQDESV (reference sequence). V shed 5 bases, J shed 4 bases, and the junction held 17 bases outside the gene matches. In DNA, the CDR3 is TGTGCCAGCAGCCCGCCGGGGGAGCGGGGAGAACCGAAAAACATTCAGTACTTC. Its protein is CASSPPGERGEPKNIQYF. The full variable domain, with the rest looked up from reference TRBV11-1 and TRBJ2-4, is EAEVAQSPRYKITEKSQAVAFWCDPISGHATLYWYRQILGQGPELLVQFQDESVVDDSQLPKDRFSAERLKGVDSTLKIQPAELGDSAMYLCASSPPGERGEPKNIQYFGAGTRLSVL.

This clonotype was counted between two and nine times. J is TRBJ2-1 and V is TRBV9; no clear D gene. V lost 2 bases and J 2 bases, leaving 5 bases between the germline ends. Germline V CDR1 and CDR2: SGDLS, YYNGEE. The CDR3 loop spans 13 amino acids. CDR3 sequence: CASSVFPYNEQFF. The CDR3, as DNA: TGTGCCAGCAGCGTTTTCCCCTACAATGAGCAGTTCTTC. Filled out from reference TRBV9 and TRBJ2-1, the complete variable domain reads DSGVTQTPKHLITATGQRVTLRCSPRSGDLSVYWYQQSLDQGLQFLIQYYNGEERAKGNILERFSAQQFPDLHSELNLSSLELGDSALYFCASSVFPYNEQFFGPGTRLTVL.

The J gene is TRBJ1-6, the V gene TRBV20-1; 8 nucleotides match TRBD1. The trim removed 0 bases at V and 2 bases at J, leaving 0 bases unmatched. This CDR3 is built from 15 residues. The germline V gene has CDR1 DFQATT and CDR2 SNEGSKA (reference sequence). As DNA, the CDR3 is TGCAGTGCTAGAGAGGGACAGGCCTATAATTCACCCCTCCACTTT. This translates into CSAREGQAYNSPLHF.

The V gene is TRBV4-3, the J gene TRBJ2-3; no reliable D call. The CDR3 runs to 15 residues. V lost 3 bases and J 0 bases, leaving 10 bases between the germline ends. Germline values: CDR1 LGHNA, CDR2 YSLEER. This CDR3 is CASSQLYESTDTQYF. As DNA, the CDR3 is TGCGCCAGCAGCCAGCTATATGAAAGCACAGATACGCAGTATTTT.

This clonotype was seen ten or more times. The gene calls are TRBV5-1 and TRBJ2-2, with a weak D call TRBD2 (6 bases). Per germline, CDR1 SGHRS and CDR2 YFSETQ. Trimming took off 0 bases at V and 8 bases at J, with 14 bases between the two ends. CDR3 length: 15 amino acids. This CDR3 reads CASSLDSGSFGELFF. The DNA of the CDR3 is TGCGCCAGCAGCTTGGATAGCGGAAGCTTTGGGGAGCTGTTTTTT.

This clonotype was counted only a few times. This chain connects TRBV28 to TRBJ2-4, with D possibly TRBD2 on 6 matching bases. The V gene lost 6 bases and the J gene lost 6 bases, with 15 bases spanning the gap. Germline V gene lookup returns CDR1 MDHEN and CDR2 SYDVKM. The CDR3 has 14 residues. In DNA form, the CDR3 reads TGTGCCAGCAGAAGTTCCTGGAGGGGAAACATTCAGTACTTC. Its translation is CASRSSWRGNIQYF.

This clonotype occurred many times. The rearrangement joins TRBV29-1 to TRBJ2-1; 7 nucleotides line up with TRBD1. The CDR3 loop spans 15 amino acids. V gave up 1 base and J gave up 5 bases; unmatched junction bases: 8. The V gene's germline CDR1 is SQVTM and CDR2 ANQGSEA. CDR3 sequence (DNA): TGCAGCGTTGAAGGAACCGGGACAGAACACAATGAGCAGTTCTTC. This sequence encodes CSVEGTGTEHNEQFF.

This clonotype has at least ten counts. The V call is TRBV12-3 or TRBV12-4, the J call TRBJ2-5, with 9 bases fitting TRBD1. The junction had 5 bases not matched to a gene; V was cut back by 3 bases and J by 6 bases. The CDR3 has 14 residues. The chain's CDR3 is CASSFETGGKTQYF. In DNA, the CDR3 is TGTGCCAGCAGTTTCGAGACAGGGGGAAAGACCCAGTACTTC.

This clonotype has ten or more counts. V and J are TRBV5-1 and TRBJ1-2; D not certain. V shed 0 bases and J shed 2 bases, with 8 bases lying between them. CDR3 length: 14 amino acids. Germline V lookup: CDR1 SGHRS, CDR2 YFSETQ. The CDR3 loop is CASSLAGFNYGYTF. CDR3 nucleotide sequence: TGCGCCAGCAGCTTGGCCGGGTTCAACTATGGCTACACCTTC.

Only a few counts were recorded for this clonotype. The V and J genes are TRBV12-3 or TRBV12-4 and TRBJ1-3; 10 bases are shared with TRBD1. The CDR3 length is 20 residues. J was trimmed by 0 bases and V by 6 bases; bases with no gene match: 17. Here the CDR3 reads CASRPRRDRGLFYSGNTIYF. CDR3 DNA: TGTGCCAGCAGACCCCGGCGGGACAGGGGACTTTTCTACTCTGGAAACACCATATATTTT.

The V call is TRBV6-2 or TRBV6-3, the J call TRBJ2-7, with D perhaps TRBD2 (6 bases). The germline V and J ends were trimmed by 6 bases and 0 bases, with 15 bases remaining between them. Germline values: CDR1 MNHEY, CDR2 SVGEGT. The CDR3 is made up of 15 amino acids. This CDR3 reads CASRHALAYSYEQYF. The CDR3 nucleotides read TGTGCCAGCAGGCACGCCCTAGCGTACTCCTACGAGCAGTACTTC.

This clonotype has at least ten counts. The chain is built from TRBV5-5 and TRBJ2-1; 10 nucleotides match TRBD2. Germline CDR1 SGHKS, CDR2 YYEKEE (reference sequence). V dropped 4 bases and J dropped 10; count of bases not matched to a gene: 11. This CDR3 comprises 15 residues. CDR3 nucleotides: TGTGCCAGCAGCCAGGATAGCCTAGCGGGAGTCGAGCAGTTCTTC. Protein sequence: CASSQDSLAGVEQFF.

The sample holds a few counts of this clonotype. V is TRBV2 and J is TRBJ2-1; D ambiguous. Germline values: CDR1 SNHLY, CDR2 FYNNEI. Trimming stripped 8 bases from V and 4 bases from J, with 12 bases between. This CDR3 contains 13 residues. The CDR3 protein is CASPPGVYNEQFF. CDR3 sequence (DNA): TGTGCCAGCCCTCCTGGGGTATACAATGAGCAGTTCTTC.